What follows describes a single TCR beta chain. The data derive from a study of control samples from healthy donors and cancer patients. TCRdb's copy holds only in-frame clones and misses some; the assay was immunoSEQ multiplex PCR. The sample carries 90,000 to 100,000 clones, roughly 82% recorded once. Trimming cost V 2 bases and J 0 bases, with 9 bases left between them. This CDR3 contains 14 residues. Germline assignment: CDR1 SGDLS and CDR2 YYNGEE. The sample comprised blood. The origin of this receptor is a man in his fifties or sixties in good health. This chain joins TRBV9 and TRBJ2-7; D might be TRBD2 (6 bases). CDR3 protein: CASSVSSASYEQYF. Written as DNA, the CDR3 is TGTGCCAGCAGCGTTTCTAGCGCCTCCTACGAGCAGTACTTC. The full variable domain, its missing parts supplied by reference TRBV9 and TRBJ2-7, is DSGVTQTPKHLITATGQRVTLRCSPRSGDLSVYWYQQSLDQGLQFLIQYYNGEERAKGNILERFSAQQFPDLHSELNLSSLELGDSALYFCASSVSSASYEQYFGPGTRLTVT.